These 25 T cell receptor beta chains originate from one sample sequenced in a study of CD8 T cells in Susac syndrome. After extraction with the RNeasy kit, about 0.45 to 1 ug of the RNA was reverse transcribed using random hexamers. In TCRdb, the immunoSEQ multiplex PCR reads were re-called with MiXCR into one record per CDR3 protein. The sample lists around 150,000 distinct CDR3 sequences, more than 85% occurring once. Sequenced sample: CD8+ T cells from PBMCs. The source is a human donor with Susac syndrome.

CDR3 sequence reads: CASSQDGGSTEAFF. DNA of the CDR3: TGCGCCAGCAGCCAAGATGGGGGCTCAACTGAAGCTTTCTTT. V is TRBV4-1 and J is TRBJ1-1; weak D call: TRBD1 (6 bases). Germline CDR1 MGHRA, CDR2 YSYEKL. Trimming took off 0 bases at V and 5 bases at J, with 10 bases between the two ends. This CDR3 contains 14 residues.

CDR3 in amino acids: CASSLGDASYTF. CDR3 bases: TGTGCCAGCAGCCTCGGGGACGCGAGCTACACCTTC. The J gene is TRBJ1-2, the V gene TRBV27, with D possibly matching TRBD1 (5 bases). Germline-derived CDR1 and CDR2 are MNHEY and SMNVEV (reference sequence). V lost 6 bases to trimming and J lost 9 bases, with 14 bases between them. This CDR3 has 12 residues.

This clonotype was observed once. J is TRBJ1-1 and V is TRBV7-8, with D maybe TRBD1 (5 bases). The CDR3 length is 16 residues. Trimming shortened V by 3 bases and J by 5 bases, and 19 bases separated the two germline ends. The germline gives CDR1 SGHVS, CDR2 FQNEAQ. The CDR3 is CASSFNPEWEGTEAFF. The CDR3 DNA is TGTGCCAGCAGCTTTAACCCCGAGTGGGAGGGGACTGAAGCTTTCTTT.

The gene calls are TRBV3-1 and TRBJ2-1, with 7 bases identical to TRBD1. Unmatched junction bases numbered 4, after V lost 5 bases and J lost 0 bases. This CDR3 region has 15 residues. The V gene's germline CDR1 is LGHDT and CDR2 YNNKEL (reference sequence). The CDR3 sequence: CASSKRDSSYNEQFF. The DNA for the CDR3 is TGTGCCAGCAGCAAACGGGACAGCTCCTACAATGAGCAGTTCTTC.

V gene TRBV14 combines with J gene TRBJ2-5; D not certain. Trimming pared 0 bases from V and 7 bases from J, leaving 9 bases between. In germline, CDR1 is SGHDN, CDR2 FVKESK. The CDR3 consists of 13 residues. The CDR3 loop is CASSQESGGTQYF. CDR3 nucleotides: TGTGCCAGCAGCCAAGAATCCGGTGGGACCCAGTACTTC.

The V gene is TRBV3-1, the J gene TRBJ2-7; 7 bases match TRBD2. Germline loops: CDR1 LGHDT, CDR2 YNNKEL (reference sequence). This CDR3 contains 15 residues. The J segment lost 3 bases and the V segment lost 1 base, leaving 6 bases of the junction unmatched. The CDR3 here is CASSQGGTGGYEQYF. CDR3 bases: TGTGCCAGCAGCCAAGGAGGGACGGGGGGCTACGAGCAGTACTTC.

This chain links TRBV6-5 with TRBJ2-1, with 11 bases aligning to TRBD2. The junction had 8 bases not matched to a gene; V was cut back by 0 bases and J by 7 bases. This CDR3 comprises 17 residues. Germline lookup yields CDR1 MNHEY and CDR2 SVGAGI. The CDR3 spells CASSYSILAGDLNEQFF. The CDR3 region has the DNA TGTGCCAGCAGTTACTCTATACTAGCGGGAGATCTGAATGAGCAGTTCTTC.

V gene TRBV12-5 combines with J gene TRBJ1-2; D not certain. Germline lookup yields CDR1 LGHNT and CDR2 FRNRAP. The CDR3 is 15 amino acids. Trimming removed 3 bases from V and 2 bases from J, with 13 bases in between. This CDR3 reads CASGFPPPTNYGYTF. The CDR3 DNA reads TGTGCTAGTGGTTTCCCCCCCCCGACCAACTATGGCTACACCTTC.

This clonotype was found once. V gene TRBV3-1 combines with J gene TRBJ2-3; TRBD2 aligns across 11 bases. The junction had 5 bases not matched to a gene; V was cut back by 8 bases and J by 1 base. The CDR3 runs to 15 residues. Per germline, CDR1 LGHDT and CDR2 YNNKEL (reference sequence). This CDR3 is CASELAGVGTDTQYF. The DNA for the CDR3 is TGTGCCAGCGAACTAGCGGGAGTTGGCACAGATACGCAGTATTTT.

The gene calls are TRBV6-5 and TRBJ2-7, with 8 bases matching TRBD1. Losses at the gene ends were 7 bases for V and 3 bases for J; bases not matched to a gene: 11. Germline CDR1 is MNHEY and CDR2 is SVGAGI. CDR3 length: 15 amino acids. DNA of the CDR3: TGTGCCAGCACCGACTTGGGACAGGTTAACTACGAGCAGTACTTC. Translation gives CASTDLGQVNYEQYF.

The chain joins TRBV19 to TRBJ2-1; 7 bases fit TRBD2. CDR1 is LNHDA, CDR2 SQIVND, per germline (reference sequence). The CDR3 runs 16 residues. With 1 base clipped from V and 3 bases from J, the junction kept 6 bases outside the gene matches. The CDR3 region is CASSIVSLADYNEQFF. CDR3 nucleotides: TGTGCCAGTAGTATAGTATCCCTAGCGGACTACAATGAGCAGTTCTTC. Combining the CDR3 with reference TRBV19 and TRBJ2-1 gives the whole variable domain DGGITQSPKYLFRKEGQNVTLSCEQNLNHDAMYWYRQDPGQGLRLIYYSQIVNDFQKGDIAEGYSVSREKKESFPLTVTSAQKNPTAFYLCASSIVSLADYNEQFFGPGTRLTVL.

The gene calls are TRBV27 and TRBJ2-5, with D maybe TRBD2 (6 bases). The V and J ends lost 7 bases and 4 bases respectively, with 13 bases between them. CDR1 and CDR2 (germline): MNHEY, SMNVEV (reference sequence). The CDR3 has 13 amino acids. The CDR3 protein is CASNPGSGETQYF. CDR3 nucleotides: TGTGCCAGCAATCCCGGGAGTGGAGAGACCCAGTACTTC.

This clonotype was seen only a few times. This chain links TRBV6-2 or TRBV6-3 with TRBJ2-2; a weak D match, TRBD2 (5 bases). With 6 bases removed from V and 4 bases from J, the gap between germline ends came to 9 bases. From germline, CDR1 is MNHEY and CDR2 SVGEGT. This CDR3 has 13 amino acids. CDR3 DNA: TGTGCCAGCAGCCCGGGAAGCACCGGGGAGCTGTTTTTT. Encoded protein: CASSPGSTGELFF.

This clonotype was found a few times. The chain employs TRBV6-5 and TRBJ1-2; 7 nucleotides line up with TRBD1. The CDR3 covers 16 residues. Germline V CDR1 and CDR2: MNHEY, SVGAGI. Unmatched junction bases numbered 8, after V lost 0 bases and J lost 4 bases. The CDR3: CASSYSGLQGGYGYTF. The CDR3 DNA is TGTGCCAGCAGTTACTCGGGGCTCCAGGGGGGCTATGGCTACACCTTC.

The chain carries TRBV15 and TRBJ2-6; D remains ambiguous. The CDR3 consists of 15 residues. Trimming left V 4 bases short and J 0 bases short, with 7 bases between. Per germline, CDR1 LNHNV and CDR2 YYDKDF (reference sequence). CDR3 nucleotide sequence: TGTGCCACCAGCAAGGTGGACTCTGGGGCCAACGTCCTGACTTTC. Its protein is CATSKVDSGANVLTF.

The chain has TRBV12-3 or TRBV12-4 and TRBJ2-5; D uncertain. The CDR3 spans 13 residues. The V and J ends lost 6 bases and 0 bases respectively, with 8 bases between them. The CDR3 region has the DNA TGTGCCAGCAGCGAGCGTGACCAAGAGACCCAGTACTTC. As protein: CASSERDQETQYF.

The chain carries TRBV19 and TRBJ1-1, with 7 bases that match TRBD1. The germline V gene encodes CDR1 LNHDA and CDR2 SQIVND (reference sequence). This CDR3 has 17 residues. The V segment lost 5 bases and the J segment 3 bases; nucleotides outside the gene matches: 15. In nucleotides, the CDR3 is TGTGCCAGTAGTGACATACAGGGGCGGGAAAAGGACACTGAAGCTTTCTTT. Its protein is CASSDIQGREKDTEAFF.

This clonotype was counted a single time. V and J are TRBV6-5 and TRBJ1-4; 7 bases match TRBD1. The J segment lost 8 bases and the V segment lost 5 bases, leaving 8 bases of the junction unmatched. The CDR3 has 14 amino acids. CDR1 MNHEY and CDR2 SVGAGI come from the germline V gene. The CDR3 nucleotides are TGTGCCAGCAGTCCGCAGGGGGTATACGAAAAACTGTTTTTT. It encodes CASSPQGVYEKLFF.

The chain recombines TRBV4-1 with TRBJ2-7, with TRBD1 matching over 8 bases. J was trimmed by 0 bases and V by 0 bases; bases with no gene match: 10. The CDR3 totals 18 residues. Germline CDR1 is MGHRA and CDR2 is YSYEKL. This CDR3 reads CASSQDGARQGSSYEQYF. The CDR3 DNA reads TGCGCCAGCAGCCAAGATGGGGCCCGACAGGGGAGCTCCTACGAGCAGTACTTC.

This rearrangement joins TRBV6-5 to TRBJ2-1; D remains unclear. The CDR3 spans 14 residues. With 2 bases removed from V and 9 bases from J, the gap between germline ends came to 14 bases. Germline V gene lookup returns CDR1 MNHEY and CDR2 SVGAGI. The CDR3 DNA is TGTGCCAGCAGTTACGTTGGCGATTCGGTTGAGCAGTTCTTC. Its translation: CASSYVGDSVEQFF.

This clonotype appeared once. V usage is TRBV11-1 and J usage is TRBJ2-1; no firm D call. The V end was cut by 1 base, the J end by 10 bases, with 8 bases between. The CDR3 runs 12 residues. The V gene's germline CDR1 is SGHAT and CDR2 FQDESV (reference sequence). CDR3 bases: TGTGCCAGCAGCTTAGTCGTCTGGGAGCAGTTCTTC. It encodes CASSLVVWEQFF.

V usage is TRBV6-5 and J usage is TRBJ2-2; the D is unclear. The CDR3 sequence is 11 residues long. Germline V lookup: CDR1 MNHEY, CDR2 SVGAGI. V lost 2 bases and J lost 8, with 3 bases in between. The DNA for the CDR3 is TGTGCCAGCAGTTACAGGGGGGAGCTGTTTTTT. Its protein product is CASSYRGELFF.

The CDR3 bases are TGCAGCGTTAGGTCAGAACAAGAGACCCAGTACTTC. This gives the protein CSVRSEQETQYF. V usage is TRBV29-1 and J usage is TRBJ2-5; no firm D call. V shed 5 bases and J shed 2 bases, with 9 bases lying between them. The CDR3 totals 12 residues. Germline CDR1 SQVTM, CDR2 ANQGSEA.

The chain couples TRBV20-1 to TRBJ1-2, with D hard to call. From germline, CDR1 is DFQATT and CDR2 SNEGSKA (reference sequence). The CDR3 contains 13 residues. With 0 bases removed from V and 1 base from J, the gap between germline ends came to 6 bases. The CDR3 DNA is TGCAGTGCTAGAGATGAGTTTAACTATGGCTACACCTTC. Its translation is CSARDEFNYGYTF.

The V and J genes are TRBV6-5 and TRBJ2-1; a possible D gene is TRBD2 (6 bases). Germline CDR1 is MNHEY and CDR2 is SVGAGI. Trimming removed 6 bases at V and 4 bases at J, with 16 bases between. The CDR3 is made up of 15 amino acids. The CDR3 sequence is CASRFGTGRYNEQFF. CDR3 DNA sequence: TGTGCCAGCAGGTTCGGGACTGGACGATACAATGAGCAGTTCTTC.